The 32 T cell receptor beta chains presented below share a single source sample, sequenced in a study of identical twins. Each CDR3 protein gets one entry after TCRdb re-called the 5' RACE reads with MiXCR. The sample has more than 200,000 distinct CDR3 sequences, more than 13% seen once; the top ten hold 8.5% to 10%. Specimen: memory (CD45RO+) T cells sorted from blood. Receptors were obtained from a woman aged 18-29 years in good health.

The sample holds a few counts of this clonotype. The CDR3 DNA sequence: TGTGCCAGCAGTGCCCTCGGACTAGCGGAGATCTCCTACGAGCAGTACTTC. This translates into CASSALGLAEISYEQYF. The V call is TRBV27, the J call TRBJ2-7; 10 bases map to TRBD2. With V trimmed by 5 bases and J by 0 bases, 10 bases remained unmatched. Germline CDR1 MNHEY, CDR2 SMNVEV (reference sequence). CDR3 length: 17 amino acids.

This chain links TRBV10-3 with TRBJ2-2, with 11 bases that match TRBD2. The CDR3 has 16 amino acids. The V segment lost 2 bases and the J segment 1 base; nucleotides outside the gene matches: 0. Germline V CDR1 and CDR2: ENHRY, SYGVKD. Here the CDR3 DNA reads TGTGCCATCAGTGAGCTAGCGGGAGGGAACACCGGGGAGCTGTTTTTT. Translating it yields CAISELAGGNTGELFF.

The chain recombines TRBV12-3 or TRBV12-4 with TRBJ2-7, with 10 bases that match TRBD1. With 4 bases clipped from V and 7 bases from J, the junction kept 10 bases outside the gene matches. This CDR3 has 15 residues. For the CDR3, the DNA is TGTGCCAGCAGTTCAAACCGGGACAGGGGTAATGAGCAGTACTTC. Encoded protein: CASSSNRDRGNEQYF.

This clonotype was found many times. The chain uses TRBV11-2 and TRBJ2-1; 11 bases are a match to TRBD2. The CDR3 has 16 residues. Germline V lookup: CDR1 SGHAT, CDR2 FQNNGV. With V trimmed by 5 bases and J by 3 bases, 6 bases remained unmatched. The DNA of the CDR3 is TGTGCCAGCAGCGCACGACTAGCGGGGATCTACAATGAGCAGTTCTTC. Protein: CASSARLAGIYNEQFF.

This clonotype has just a few counts. The chain combines TRBV11-2 with TRBJ2-4; the match to TRBD1 covers 10 bases. CDR3 length: 15 amino acids. CDR1 is SGHAT, CDR2 FQNNGV, per germline. With V trimmed by 4 bases and J by 7 bases, 7 bases remained unmatched. CDR3 sequence reads: CASSSLSGQGNIQYF. In DNA form, the CDR3 reads TGTGCCAGCAGCTCGCTTTCGGGACAGGGGAACATTCAGTACTTC. The full variable domain, with the rest looked up from reference TRBV11-2 and TRBJ2-4, is EAGVAQSPRYKIIEKRQSVAFWCNPISGHATLYWYQQILGQGPKLLIQFQNNGVVDDSQLPKDRFSAERLKGVDSTLKIQPAKLEDSAVYLCASSSLSGQGNIQYFGAGTRLSVL.

This clonotype was detected ten times or more. The J gene is TRBJ2-7, the V gene TRBV9; TRBD2 is a possible D gene (6 bases). Germline V gene sequence: CDR1 SGDLS, CDR2 YYNGEE. The V and J ends lost 2 bases and 4 bases respectively, with 19 bases between them. This CDR3 comprises 16 residues. The CDR3 here is CASSVGGAADRYEQYF. CDR3 DNA: TGTGCCAGCAGCGTCGGAGGGGCCGCGGATAGGTACGAGCAGTACTTC. Based on the CDR3 plus reference TRBV9 and TRBJ2-7, the full variable domain is DSGVTQTPKHLITATGQRVTLRCSPRSGDLSVYWYQQSLDQGLQFLIQYYNGEERAKGNILERFSAQQFPDLHSELNLSSLELGDSALYFCASSVGGAADRYEQYFGPGTRLTVT.

In its sample, this clonotype was seen a few times. This rearrangement joins TRBV2 to TRBJ2-5; 12 bases line up with TRBD2. V shed 8 bases and J 5 bases; nucleotides not matched to a gene: 15. The CDR3 covers 17 residues. Germline assignment: CDR1 SNHLY and CDR2 FYNNEI. This CDR3 reads CASGGLAGLRGAETQYF. In DNA form, the CDR3 reads TGTGCCAGCGGCGGACTAGCGGGACTGAGGGGAGCGGAGACCCAGTACTTC.

This clonotype came up a few times. V and J are TRBV20-1 and TRBJ2-3, with no clear D. The V end lost 1 base, the J end lost 3 bases, and 5 bases lay between the germline ends. Germline V gives CDR1 DFQATT, CDR2 SNEGSKA (reference sequence). This CDR3 spans 12 amino acids. The CDR3 DNA reads as TGCAGTGCTAGAGCGGCGACAGATACGCAGTATTTT. Translation: CSARAATDTQYF.

This sequence joins TRBV7-2 and TRBJ2-7; 10 bases agree with TRBD2. The germline CDR1 and CDR2 sequences are SGHTA and FQGNSA. The CDR3 consists of 14 residues. V shed 7 bases, J shed 5 bases, and the junction held 8 bases outside the gene matches. This CDR3 reads CASTPGLAKNEQYF. In DNA, the CDR3 is TGTGCCAGCACCCCGGGACTAGCGAAGAACGAGCAGTACTTC.

This clonotype was observed a handful of times. V and J are TRBV5-6 and TRBJ2-3; 8 bases match TRBD2. The CDR3 has 15 residues. The V gene's germline CDR1 is SGHDT and CDR2 YYEEEE. With 1 base clipped from V and 4 bases from J, the junction kept 5 bases outside the gene matches. The CDR3 loop is CASSLYTSGSDTQYF. CDR3 coding DNA: TGTGCCAGCAGCTTGTACACTAGCGGATCAGATACGCAGTATTTT.

There are a few counts of this clonotype. The gene calls are TRBV5-1 and TRBJ1-4; 8 bases align to TRBD1. The CDR3 sequence is 13 residues long. Trimming took 4 bases from V and 8 from J; bases not matched to a gene: 4. CDR1 is SGHRS, CDR2 YFSETQ, per germline. The CDR3 sequence: CASSGGQGEKLFF. The CDR3 DNA is TGCGCCAGCAGCGGCGGACAGGGAGAAAAACTGTTTTTT.

This clonotype was seen more than once but under ten times. The genes are TRBV4-3 and TRBJ2-3, with 10 bases that match TRBD2. Germline trimming cut 1 base from V and 5 bases from J; bases unmatched to any gene: 6. Germline V gives CDR1 LGHNA, CDR2 YSLEER. This CDR3 is built from 16 residues. The CDR3 loop reads CASSQASGRAEDTQYF. CDR3 in DNA: TGCGCCAGCAGCCAAGCCAGCGGGAGGGCCGAAGATACGCAGTATTTT.

The V call is TRBV6-1, the J call TRBJ1-2, with D possibly being TRBD1 (5 bases). Deletions cut 6 bases from V and 8 bases from J, with 19 bases between. This CDR3 is 14 amino acids long. Looked up from germline, CDR1 is MNHNS and CDR2 is SASEGT. CDR3 amino acids: CASRSWGTDTGYTF. DNA for the CDR3: TGTGCCAGCAGGAGCTGGGGGACGGACACGGGCTACACCTTC.

The chain carries TRBV7-3 and TRBJ1-2; a weak D match, TRBD1 (5 bases). This CDR3 has 13 amino acids. CDR1 and CDR2 (germline): SGHTA, FQGTGA. V lost 4 bases to trimming and J lost 2 bases, with 8 bases between them. The CDR3 region is CASSSDTNYGYTF. DNA of the CDR3: TGTGCCAGCAGCTCGGACACGAACTATGGCTACACCTTC.

This clonotype occurred a few times. This rearrangement joins TRBV14 to TRBJ1-1; 7 nucleotides line up with TRBD1. With V trimmed by 4 bases and J by 7 bases, 6 bases remained unmatched. The germline gives CDR1 SGHDN, CDR2 FVKESK. The CDR3 runs 13 residues. In DNA form, the CDR3 reads TGTGCCAGCAGCCTCTTCCGGGACAGTGAAGCTTTCTTT. Translation: CASSLFRDSEAFF.

The V call is TRBV6-2 or TRBV6-3, the J call TRBJ2-5; D call uncertain. V gave up 2 bases and J gave up 7 bases, with 14 bases separating them. Germline CDR1 is MNHEY and CDR2 is SVGEGT. The CDR3 loop spans 14 amino acids. CDR3 protein: CASSYVDPLGTQYF. CDR3 DNA: TGTGCCAGCAGTTACGTCGACCCCTTGGGGACCCAGTACTTC.

This clonotype turned up a few times. The chain is built from TRBV7-2 and TRBJ2-1; D is perhaps TRBD1 or TRBD2 (6 bases each). V was shortened by 4 bases and J by 15 bases, with 13 bases between the two germline ends. The CDR3 runs to 11 residues. Germline assignment: CDR1 SGHTA and CDR2 FQGNSA. The CDR3 nucleotides are TGTGCCAGCAGCTCGAGGGGGGCCCTGTTCTTC. Amino acids: CASSSRGALFF.

This chain uses TRBV6-2 or TRBV6-3 with TRBJ2-5, with D possibly being TRBD2 (6 bases). The ends were cut back, 5 bases at V and 4 bases at J, with 20 bases in the middle. The V gene's germline CDR1 is MNHEY and CDR2 SVGEGT. CDR3 length: 16 amino acids. For the CDR3, the DNA is TGTGCCAGCAGTGATCTCGTCGAGACTAGGAGAGAGACCCAGTACTTC. This gives the protein CASSDLVETRRETQYF.

The chain employs TRBV25-1 and TRBJ1-2, with 9 bases aligning to TRBD1. The germline V gene has CDR1 MGHDK and CDR2 SYGVNS. This CDR3 spans 12 amino acids. With 5 bases clipped from V and 8 bases from J, the junction kept 3 bases outside the gene matches. This CDR3 reads CASSQDRGGYTF. As DNA, the CDR3 is TGTGCCAGCAGTCAGGACAGGGGAGGCTACACCTTC.

This clonotype came up many times. The V gene is TRBV29-1, the J gene TRBJ2-5, with TRBD1 matching over 10 bases. Germline CDR1 SQVTM, CDR2 ANQGSEA. Trimming cost V 3 bases and J 5 bases; bases outside gene matches: 3. The CDR3 loop spans 13 amino acids. Written as DNA, the CDR3 is TGCAGCGTTGAGACAGGGGGCGGGGAGACCCAGTACTTC. Encoded protein: CSVETGGGETQYF. Full variable domain (rest looked up from reference TRBV29-1 and TRBJ2-5): SAVISQKPSRDICQRGTSLTIQCQVDSQVTMMFWYRQQPGQSLTLIATANQGSEATYESGFVIDKFPISRPNLTFSTLTVSNMSPEDSSIYLCSVETGGGETQYFGPGTRLLVL.

In this sample, this clonotype turned up many times. The chain joins TRBV29-1 to TRBJ2-7, with D possibly called TRBD1 or TRBD2 (5 bases each). The CDR3 is made up of 12 amino acids. Trimming shortened V by 8 bases and J by 5 bases, and 16 bases separated the two germline ends. Per the germline V gene, CDR1 is SQVTM and CDR2 is ANQGSEA. For the CDR3, the DNA is TGCAGCTACCACGGGGCGGACGACGAGCAGTACTTC. It is translated as CSYHGADDEQYF.

The V gene is TRBV5-1, the J gene TRBJ2-3; 10 nucleotides line up with TRBD2. J gave up 4 bases and V 2 bases, and 4 bases lay outside the gene matches. The CDR3 runs 15 residues. Looked up from germline, CDR1 is SGHRS and CDR2 is YFSETQ. CDR3 region: CASSFSSGSADTQYF. The CDR3 nucleotides read TGCGCCAGCAGCTTTTCTAGCGGGAGTGCAGATACGCAGTATTTT.

This clonotype was seen only once. Given a much more abundant clone one base away, this may be a read error. The chain carries TRBV4-2 and TRBJ2-1, with TRBD1 matching 8 bases. Per the germline V gene, CDR1 is LGHNA and CDR2 is YNFKEQ. The CDR3 is made up of 14 amino acids. Here the CDR3 DNA reads TGTGCCAGCAGCCATCGGACAGGGAAGTATGAGCTGTTCTTC. It encodes CASSHRTGKYELFF.

This clonotype showed up just a few times. The CDR3 sequence is CSVTSSTDTQYF. In DNA, the CDR3 is TGCAGCGTCACCTCCAGCACAGATACGCAGTATTTT. The gene calls are TRBV29-1 and TRBJ2-3; D is unclear. V was cut by 6 bases and J by 0 bases, with 7 bases left in between. Germline lookup yields CDR1 SQVTM and CDR2 ANQGSEA. This CDR3 has 12 residues.

The sample holds a few counts of this clonotype. CDR3 coding DNA: TGTGCCTGGAGTCTCAGCGGGAGTGGCGAGCAGTACTTC. This gives the protein CAWSLSGSGEQYF. This chain connects TRBV30 to TRBJ2-7; 8 nucleotides align to TRBD2. CDR3 length equals 13 residues. The V gene end was trimmed by 2 bases and the J gene end by 6 bases; junction bases not matched to a gene: 6. In germline, CDR1 is GTSNPN, CDR2 SVGIG (reference sequence).

This clonotype came up a few times. The chain recombines TRBV2 with TRBJ2-1, with D possibly matching TRBD2 (5 bases). The CDR3 is 12 amino acids. CDR1 and CDR2 (germline): SNHLY, FYNNEI. Trimming cost V 8 bases and J 10 bases, with 15 bases left between them. Written as DNA, the CDR3 is TGTGCCAGCTCTTCGAGGGAAGGGGAGCAGTTCTTC. Translated: CASSSREGEQFF.

This clonotype came up many times. The V and J genes are TRBV12-3 or TRBV12-4 and TRBJ2-2; a possible D gene is TRBD1 (6 bases). The length of the CDR3 is 15 residues. V lost 3 bases, J lost 6 bases, and 14 bases lay in between. CDR3 protein: CASSFGTGNSGELFF. The CDR3 DNA follows: TGTGCCAGCAGTTTTGGCACAGGGAATTCCGGGGAGCTGTTTTTT.

V gene TRBV4-2 combines with J gene TRBJ2-3; D call uncertain. The CDR3 has 12 residues. Germline V CDR1 and CDR2: LGHNA, YNFKEQ. V shed 4 bases and J shed 6 bases, with 8 bases lying between them. CDR3 in DNA: TGTGCCAGCAGCCGCCCTAGGGATACGCAGTATTTT. Translating it yields CASSRPRDTQYF.

This clonotype was counted at least ten times. The chain recombines TRBV6-5 with TRBJ2-3; 12 bases align to TRBD2. V was clipped by 6 bases and J by 3 bases; unmatched bases: 7. The CDR3 contains 16 residues. CDR1 is MNHEY, CDR2 SVGAGI, per germline. CDR3 sequence: CASRMSGLAGTDTQYF. In DNA, the CDR3 is TGTGCCAGCAGAATGTCAGGACTAGCGGGAACAGATACGCAGTATTTT.

The sample holds a few counts of this clonotype. This rearrangement joins TRBV29-1 to TRBJ2-7; 7 bases map to TRBD1. V lost 6 bases and J lost 8; bases outside the gene matches: 7. The CDR3 has 11 amino acids. Germline V gene data show CDR1 as SQVTM and CDR2 as ANQGSEA. The CDR3 sequence is CSVETGFKQYF. CDR3 coding DNA: TGCAGCGTAGAGACAGGGTTCAAGCAGTACTTC.

This clonotype came up many times. This rearrangement joins TRBV12-5 to TRBJ2-3, with TRBD2 identical over 9 bases. CDR1 is LGHNT and CDR2 is FRNRAP in the germline V gene. This CDR3 has 17 amino acids. J lost 0 bases, V lost 1 base, and 5 bases had no gene match. The CDR3 loop reads CASGLGLAGTSTDTQYF. In nucleotides, the CDR3 is TGTGCTAGTGGTTTGGGCCTAGCGGGGACTAGCACAGATACGCAGTATTTT.

The chain links TRBV18 to TRBJ2-1; the D is unclear. The germline V gene has CDR1 KGHSH and CDR2 LQKENI. The CDR3 has 13 amino acids. With 3 bases removed from V and 7 bases from J, the gap between germline ends came to 10 bases. The CDR3 sequence is CASSPQITNEQFF. As DNA, the CDR3 is TGTGCCAGCTCACCGCAAATTACAAATGAGCAGTTCTTC.